The present entry profiles one T cell receptor (beta chain) with its context. Under the authors' procedure: Reference gene primer amplification gave estimated nucleated cell counts. The table came from immunoSEQ multiplex PCR; TCRdb's copy has only in-frame clones and leaves some out. V and J calls and clone size are those listed in that table; D and trimming were worked out from the DNA. The data hold some 45,000 clones, with roughly four fifths observed a single time. This sample was taken from a study of blood T cell repertoires in COVID-19. Study context: Sites in the United States, Italy and Spain provided acute and convalescent COVID-19 samples. T cells, B-cell-depleted T cells, or PBMCs provided the cDNA or gDNA that served as material.

The germline gives CDR1 LNHDA, CDR2 SQIVND (reference sequence). This CDR3 comprises 13 residues. J was trimmed by 2 bases and V by 7 bases; bases with no gene match: 3. The chain couples TRBV19 to TRBJ2-3; 7 bases agree with TRBD1. The sequence was obtained from a woman aged 55-69 years with acute or convalescent COVID-19. Input material: peripheral blood. CDR3: CASNDRDTDTQYF. The CDR3 region has the DNA TGTGCCAGTAACGACAGGGACACAGATACGCAGTATTTT.